This T cell receptor beta chain was observed in a study of blood T cell repertoires in COVID-19 (dated by TCRdb to 2019 to 2021). As for the study more broadly: Samples covering the acute and convalescent phases of COVID-19 were provided by collaborators in the United States, Italy and Spain. The prospective study material was composed of cDNA or gDNA derived from T cells, B-cell-depleted T cells, or PBMCs. Subjects who had been exposed to COVID-19, were actively infected with it, or had recovered from it provided the deeply sampled blood TCRbeta repertoires that made up the dataset. The repertoires were released in a freely available public database intended as a resource for research on the immune response to SARS-CoV-2. The samples were drawn from the first 160 participants of the ongoing ImmuneRACE study and from over 950 subjects provided by 6 global collaborators. Nearly every sample came with metadata listing a de-identified subject ID, COVID-19 status, age in years and sex. Where available, HLA class I and class II types were obtained from metadata supplied by the sample provider rather than from assay-based typing. Study-wide findings and limitations: Clinical and demographic metadata were provided uncurated, with the amount varying by source and participant.

The collaborating institutions used their own protocols to collect whole blood in K2EDTA tubes. For TCRbeta analysis, collaborators shipped samples as frozen whole blood, isolated PBMCs, or DNA extracted from either of those sample types. CDR3 length: 16 amino acids, cysteine to phenylalanine. Left in the record is the CDR3 DNA by itself, 48 bases read in frame from the first base. The germline V gene sets CDR1 to SGDLS and CDR2 to YYNGEE. Ends trimmed: V by 4 bases, J by 8 bases; bases unmatched to a gene: 11. Of note for this clone: It lacks a known antigen. The input lacks base qualities; no much larger clone sits a single base away.

TCRbeta CDR3 regions were amplified from genomic DNA using the immunoSEQ Assay, a bias-controlled multiplex PCR. The study's own analysis went as follows. Within the assay, amplification of reference gene primers was used to estimate how many nucleated cells each sample contained. To quantify the absolute abundance of each unique TCRbeta CDR3 rearrangement, sequence reads were collapsed and filtered. Productive Simpson clonality was computed per sample as the square root of Simpson's diversity index over productive rearrangements. TCRdb mirrors the immuneACCESS table, restricted to in-frame sequences. Some clones are absent from its copies; in checked studies, under half trace to an unresolved V gene, and the reason for the others is unknown. The D gene and trimming were derived from the DNA, and the V and J assignments and clone size from that table. The sample table holds approximately 130,000 clones, of which about 76% were seen once. The ten largest clonotypes hold roughly 20% of the sample.

The source material was peripheral blood. The rearranged chain carries TRBV9 and TRBJ1-4, with 10 central nucleotides matching TRBD1. This TCR was recovered from an elderly man with acute or convalescent COVID-19. The CDR3 corresponds to CASSLRSGTGVEKLFF. The bases are TGTGCCAGCAGCCTGAGATCCGGGACAGGGGTAGAAAAACTGTTTTTT.